This T cell receptor (beta chain) was obtained from a study of shared T cell receptors in the human thymus. Sequenced by immunoSEQ multiplex PCR; TCRdb stores in-frame clones only, minus some. The sample has 500,000 to 850,000 clones; 70% to 90% are singletons. V was trimmed by 2 bases and J by 3 bases, leaving 14 bases between them. The CDR3 spans 15 residues. Germline V gene lookup returns CDR1 MNHEY and CDR2 SVGAGI. The sample was also linked to a second study, of human thymus T cells. That report notes: Infants, healthy and Finnish, who were having corrective surgery for congenital heart defects served as donors. Overlap was high between thymic repertoires from unrelated individuals, as reported in related research.

The specimen was thymocytes. The source of this sequence is a boy in the first two years of life with a congenital heart defect. The V call is TRBV6-5, the J call TRBJ2-7; a possible D gene is TRBD2 (7 bases). The CDR3 sequence: CASSYRGAQNYEQYF. The CDR3 DNA reads TGTGCCAGCAGTTACCGGGGGGCGCAAAACTACGAGCAGTACTTC.